Listed here is a single T cell receptor beta chain. This CDR3 has 15 amino acids. The germline V gene has CDR1 SGHDN and CDR2 FVKESK. The germline V and J ends were trimmed by 1 base and 1 base, with 8 bases remaining between them. This entry is derived from a study of blood T cell repertoires in COVID-19. The assay was immunoSEQ multiplex PCR, and TCRdb's table has in-frame clones only and misses some. The data contain 200,000 to 300,000 clones, roughly 90% of them singletons. The specimen was PBMCs or T cells enriched from blood (not recorded which). The TCR sequence derives from a man aged 40-49 years who had recovered from COVID-19. The chain recombines TRBV14 with TRBJ1-3; D remains unclear. The CDR3 reads CASSQGFQSGNTIYF. The CDR3 DNA sequence: TGTGCCAGCAGCCAAGGGTTCCAGTCTGGAAACACCATATATTTT.